This passage covers 25 T cell receptor beta chains from one sample sequenced in a study of blood T cell repertoires in COVID-19. Libraries were prepared by immunoSEQ multiplex PCR; TCRdb keeps only in-frame clonotypes and omits some of them. The sample shows more than 200,000 clones, 88% of them seen only once. Sequencing was carried out using peripheral blood. These TCRs come from a man in his 70s with acute or convalescent COVID-19.

This clone was found a few times. This chain connects TRBV7-6 to TRBJ1-2; D uncertain. The germline V gene has CDR1 SGHVS and CDR2 FNYEAQ. With 3 bases removed from V and 5 bases from J, the gap between germline ends came to 10 bases. The CDR3 has 13 residues. The CDR3 coding sequence is TGTGCCAGCAGCTTGGGCGGGAGATATGGCTACACCTTC. As protein: CASSLGGRYGYTF.

The gene calls are TRBV6-2 or TRBV6-3 and TRBJ2-1; 7 positions match TRBD2. Germline-derived CDR1 and CDR2 are MNHEY and SVGEGT. CDR3 size: 15 residues. V was pared by 2 bases and J by 2 bases, with 3 bases of the junction left unmatched. Here the CDR3 reads CASSYGLGAYNEQFF. The CDR3 DNA reads as TGTGCCAGCAGTTACGGACTAGGGGCCTACAATGAGCAGTTCTTC.

This chain links TRBV7-3 with TRBJ2-1; 11 bases are a match to TRBD2. Germline V gene lookup returns CDR1 SGHTA and CDR2 FQGTGA. J lost 9 bases, V lost 5 bases, and 12 bases had no gene match. The CDR3 runs to 16 residues. As DNA, the CDR3 is TGTGCCAGCAGCCCCGCCGGGACTAGCGGCCTGGGTGAGCAGTTCTTC. Amino acid sequence: CASSPAGTSGLGEQFF.

CDR3 bases: TGTGCCAGCAGGAAAGACGGGAATTCCTACGAGCAGTACTTC. Translated: CASRKDGNSYEQYF. This chain joins TRBV2 and TRBJ2-7, with D perhaps TRBD2 (5 bases). This CDR3 comprises 14 residues. From germline, CDR1 is SNHLY and CDR2 FYNNEI. V was trimmed by 6 bases and J by 1 base, leaving 13 bases between them.

The rearrangement links TRBV6-6 to TRBJ1-2; the match to TRBD1 covers 9 bases. Germline V gene lookup returns CDR1 MNHNY and CDR2 SVGAGI (reference sequence). Losses at the gene ends were 5 bases for V and 5 bases for J; bases not matched to a gene: 9. CDR3 length: 15 residues. The DNA of the CDR3 is TGTGCCAGCAGTCAGGGACAGGGAGGAGGGTATGGCTACACCTTC. Its translation: CASSQGQGGGYGYTF.

The V gene is TRBV18, the J gene TRBJ1-2, with D possibly being TRBD1 (6 bases). The CDR3 has 14 residues. Trimming took 6 bases from V and 10 from J, leaving 21 bases between them. CDR1 is KGHSH and CDR2 is LQKENI in the germline V gene. In DNA, the CDR3 is TGTGCCAGCTCCCTTACCAGTGCGGACAGTCCCTACACCTTC. Its protein is CASSLTSADSPYTF.

This chain links TRBV29-1 with TRBJ2-1, with TRBD1 matching 8 bases. J gave up 3 bases and V 5 bases, and 6 bases lay outside the gene matches. The V gene's germline CDR1 is SQVTM and CDR2 ANQGSEA. The length of the CDR3 is 14 residues. The CDR3: CSVTQGAVYNEQFF. Written as DNA, the CDR3 is TGCAGCGTTACTCAGGGGGCCGTCTACAATGAGCAGTTCTTC.

CDR3 DNA sequence: TGTGCCAGTGGCGAACTAGCGGGAGGGCCAGAGCTGTTTTTT. This encodes CASGELAGGPELFF. The rearrangement uses TRBV19 and TRBJ2-2, with TRBD2 identical over 13 bases. The germline CDR1 and CDR2 sequences are LNHDA and SQIVND (reference sequence). V dropped 8 bases and J dropped 11; count of bases not matched to a gene: 8. This CDR3 spans 14 amino acids.

This chain joins TRBV15 and TRBJ2-7, with D possibly TRBD2 on 6 matching bases. There are 13 residues in the CDR3. Trimming cost V 5 bases and J 3 bases, with 11 bases left between them. The V gene's germline CDR1 is LNHNV and CDR2 YYDKDF (reference sequence). The CDR3 spells CATSVGLNYEQYF. The CDR3 DNA reads as TGTGCCACCAGCGTAGGACTAAACTACGAGCAGTACTTC.

This clone appeared once. The CDR3 DNA sequence: TGTGCCAGCAGCCCCTCGGGGAACACCATATATTTT. Translated, it gives CASSPSGNTIYF. The chain has TRBV11-2 and TRBJ1-3, with unresolved D. Germline assignment: CDR1 SGHAT and CDR2 FQNNGV. CDR3 length: 12 residues. Trimming stripped 5 bases from V and 7 bases from J, with 9 bases between.

The chain carries TRBV7-8 and TRBJ2-1; a possible D gene is TRBD1 (5 bases). In germline, CDR1 is SGHVS, CDR2 FQNEAQ. The V end was cut by 5 bases, the J end by 2 bases, with 16 bases between. There are 16 residues in the CDR3. Here the CDR3 DNA reads TGTGCCAGCAGCCCCCACCAGCTAGGGGCCTACAATGAGCAGTTCTTC. Translation: CASSPHQLGAYNEQFF.

The chain links TRBV7-2 to TRBJ2-5; 12 bases match TRBD2. The ends lost 3 bases at V and 5 bases at J; junction bases unmatched: 10. Germline V gene lookup returns CDR1 SGHTA and CDR2 FQGNSA. The CDR3 runs to 17 residues. As DNA, the CDR3 is TGTGCCAGCAGCTTTGGCGCTAGCGGGAGGGCCGTGGAGACCCAGTACTTC. Translated, it gives CASSFGASGRAVETQYF.

V is TRBV5-6 and J is TRBJ2-1, with D perhaps matching TRBD1 (6 bases). The CDR3 covers 16 residues. Germline CDR1 SGHDT, CDR2 YYEEEE. V was clipped by 4 bases and J by 3 bases, with 17 bases between them. DNA for the CDR3: TGTGCCAGCAGCCTGTTGCGGCAGGGGAACTACAATGAGCAGTTCTTC. This translates into CASSLLRQGNYNEQFF.

Turning to this clone: This sample also contains other DNA sequences that code for the same CDR3. The J gene is TRBJ2-7, the V gene TRBV4-2, with D perhaps TRBD1 (6 bases). This CDR3 region has 15 residues. V was trimmed by 1 base and J by 2 bases, leaving 12 bases between them. The germline gives CDR1 LGHNA, CDR2 YNFKEQ. CDR3 nucleotides: TGTGCCAGCAGCCAAGCCACGGGACAAACCTACGAGCAGTACTTC. The encoded protein is CASSQATGQTYEQYF.

The chain uses TRBV7-9 and TRBJ2-5; D unclear. In germline, CDR1 is SEHNR, CDR2 FQNEAQ (reference sequence). This CDR3 region has 13 residues. V dropped 1 base and J dropped 5 bases, with 8 bases sitting between them. In DNA, the CDR3 is TGTGCCAGCAGCTTAGGTCACTTGGAGACCCAGTACTTC. Protein: CASSLGHLETQYF.

The rearrangement uses TRBV11-2 and TRBJ2-3, with D possibly being TRBD2 (6 bases). The CDR3 has 15 residues. Germline CDR1 SGHAT, CDR2 FQNNGV. V lost 4 bases and J lost 2, with 13 bases in between. Here the CDR3 DNA reads TGTGCCAGCAGCTATTCCCTAGCGATCACAGATACGCAGTATTTT. Translated, it gives CASSYSLAITDTQYF.

This chain links TRBV5-1 with TRBJ2-1, with 8 bases fitting TRBD2. The CDR3 runs 15 residues. Germline trimming cut 0 bases from V and 6 bases from J; bases unmatched to any gene: 5. Germline V gene sequence: CDR1 SGHRS, CDR2 YFSETQ. Here the CDR3 reads CASSLVGRARNEQFF. The DNA for the CDR3 is TGCGCCAGCAGCTTGGTCGGGAGGGCCCGCAATGAGCAGTTCTTC.

The rearrangement uses TRBV2 and TRBJ1-6, with 8 bases matching TRBD1. The trim removed 10 bases at V and 8 bases at J, leaving 13 bases unmatched. There are 15 residues in the CDR3. Germline values: CDR1 SNHLY, CDR2 FYNNEI. The CDR3 is CATKVPDRDHSPLHF. Here the CDR3 DNA reads TGTGCCACCAAGGTCCCGGACAGGGATCATTCACCCCTCCACTTT.

The chain joins TRBV30 to TRBJ2-7; TRBD1 agrees at 9 bases. CDR1 is GTSNPN, CDR2 SVGIG, per germline (reference sequence). With V trimmed by 1 base and J by 2 bases, 0 bases remained unmatched. This CDR3 region has 13 residues. CDR3 sequence (DNA): TGTGCCTGGAGTGGGACAGGGGCCTACGAGCAGTACTTC. The encoded protein is CAWSGTGAYEQYF.

The chain recombines TRBV29-1 with TRBJ2-7; TRBD2 matches 9 bases. J lost 4 bases, V lost 4 bases, and 5 bases had no gene match. In germline, CDR1 is SQVTM, CDR2 ANQGSEA. The length of the CDR3 is 13 residues. Written as DNA, the CDR3 is TGCAGCGTTGTGTCGAGCGGGAGGTACGAGCAGTACTTC. It is translated as CSVVSSGRYEQYF.

The chain links TRBV12-3 or TRBV12-4 to TRBJ2-1; a weak D match, TRBD2 (5 bases). There are 12 residues in the CDR3. With 8 bases removed from V and 10 bases from J, the gap between germline ends came to 15 bases. This chain's CDR3 is CASYGLPGEQFF. In DNA form, the CDR3 reads TGTGCCAGCTACGGACTCCCGGGGGAGCAGTTCTTC.

V and J are TRBV2 and TRBJ2-2; TRBD1 might be the D (5 bases). The V and J ends lost 0 bases and 8 bases respectively, with 16 bases between them. Looked up from germline, CDR1 is SNHLY and CDR2 is FYNNEI. This CDR3 is built from 16 residues. CDR3 sequence: CASSEARRTIKGELFF. The CDR3 region has the DNA TGTGCCAGCAGTGAAGCGCGCAGGACAATCAAAGGGGAGCTGTTTTTT. Based on the CDR3 plus reference TRBV2 and TRBJ2-2, the full variable domain is EPEVTQTPSHQVTQMGQEVILRCVPISNHLYFYWYRQILGQKVEFLVSFYNNEISEKSEIFDDQFSVERPDGSNFTLKIRSTKLEDSAMYFCASSEARRTIKGELFFGEGSRLTVL.

The chain employs TRBV7-3 and TRBJ2-1; D is perhaps TRBD2 (5 bases). There are 13 residues in the CDR3. Trimming removed 5 bases from V and 5 bases from J, with 10 bases in between. Germline values: CDR1 SGHTA, CDR2 FQGTGA. CDR3: CASSTGNNNEQFF. The CDR3 DNA sequence: TGTGCCAGCAGCACGGGGAACAACAATGAGCAGTTCTTC.

Here the CDR3 DNA reads TGTGCCAGCAGCCAAGACCTGTGGCGGGCCTATGGCTACACCTTC. Its protein product is CASSQDLWRAYGYTF. This chain links TRBV3-1 (or the pseudogene TRBV3-2) with TRBJ1-2; the D is unclear. The CDR3 loop spans 15 amino acids. Germline assignment: CDR1 LGHDT and CDR2 YNNKEL (reference sequence). Trimming removed 0 bases at V and 4 bases at J, with 12 bases between.

The chain links TRBV6-2 or TRBV6-3 to TRBJ1-6, with TRBD1 matching 7 bases. Per germline, CDR1 MNHEY and CDR2 SVGEGT. This CDR3 has 15 residues. V lost 5 bases and J lost 4; bases outside the gene matches: 5. This CDR3 reads CASSTRDSYNSPLHF. The CDR3 nucleotides read TGTGCCAGCAGTACCCGGGACAGTTATAATTCACCCCTCCACTTT.